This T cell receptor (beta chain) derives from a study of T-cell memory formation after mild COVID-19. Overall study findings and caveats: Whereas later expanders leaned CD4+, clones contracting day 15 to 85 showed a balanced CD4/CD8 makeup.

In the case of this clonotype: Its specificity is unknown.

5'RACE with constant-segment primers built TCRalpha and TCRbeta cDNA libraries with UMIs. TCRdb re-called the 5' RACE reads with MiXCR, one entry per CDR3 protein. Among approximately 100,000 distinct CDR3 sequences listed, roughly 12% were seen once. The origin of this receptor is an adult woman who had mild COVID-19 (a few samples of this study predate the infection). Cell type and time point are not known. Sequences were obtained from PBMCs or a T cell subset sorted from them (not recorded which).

CDR3 bases: TGCAGCGCAAGGGGGCTCTATGGCTACACCTTC. Translating it yields CSARGLYGYTF. The V gene is TRBV29-1, the J gene TRBJ1-2; 7 positions match TRBD1. Germline CDR1 SQVTM, CDR2 ANQGSEA. This CDR3 is built from 11 residues. The trim removed 7 bases at V and 4 bases at J, leaving 3 bases unmatched.